The sequence of this TCR beta chain was determined in a study of technical replicates of blood from several donors. CDR3 length: 15 residues. Per the germline V gene, CDR1 is MNHEY and CDR2 is SMNVEV (reference sequence). V was shortened by 3 bases and J by 1 base, with 9 bases between the two germline ends. Generated by immunoSEQ multiplex PCR, the TCRdb table keeps only in-frame clones and is missing some. The sample shows 95,000 to 100,000 clones, approximately 96% of them seen only once. The chain is built from TRBV27 and TRBJ2-2, with a weak D call TRBD2 (5 bases). Specimen: T cells isolated from PBMCs. The sequence was obtained from a human donor in good health. The CDR3 reads CASSFSEGNTGELFF. CDR3 in DNA: TGTGCCAGCAGTTTTTCAGAGGGGAACACCGGGGAGCTGTTTTTT.